The present entry profiles one TCR beta chain with its context. PCR amplification relied on 60 Vbeta primers (plus 13 Jbeta primers). Some clones are missing from TCRdb's copy, which holds only in-frame ones; the method was immunoSEQ multiplex PCR. The repertoire holds roughly 130,000 clones, with 75% to 90% as singletons. Trimming removed 2 bases from V and 2 bases from J, with 6 bases in between. There are 14 residues in the CDR3. From germline, CDR1 is WSHSY and CDR2 SAAADI. The sample is drawn from a study of cytomegalovirus exposure and HLA in healthy donors. Healthy bone marrow donors made up the cohort. Each donor was nominally healthy when sampled (though unrecorded immune exposures were likely).

This chain joins TRBV10-2 and TRBJ2-2; D is unresolved. Material for sequencing was PBMCs. This receptor was taken from a man younger than 40 in good health and CMV-seronegative. DNA for the CDR3: TGCGCCAGCAGTGAGCCAGTAAACACCGGGGAGCTGTTTTTT. Translation: CASSEPVNTGELFF.